The 17 T cell receptor beta chains given below trace back to one sample, sequenced in a study of T cells in Graves' hyperthyroidism and ophthalmopathy. Amplification of TCR beta CDR3 regions used RNA as the template. The primer set for the first-round RT-PCR of the TCR CDR3 was HTBI. A single record per CDR3 protein comes from TCRdb applying MiXCR to the multiplex PCR reads. The sample carries 300,000 to 450,000 distinct CDR3 sequences, less than 20% recorded once. Input material: blood. These receptors all stem from a man between 18 and 35 years old with Graves' ophthalmopathy.

The sample holds many counts of this clonotype. This chain connects TRBV6-1 to TRBJ2-7; TRBD1 agrees at 7 bases. The junction had 6 bases not matched to a gene; V was cut back by 4 bases and J by 0 bases. The V gene's germline CDR1 is MNHNS and CDR2 SASEGT. The CDR3 consists of 15 residues. The DNA of the CDR3 is TGTGCCAGCAGTGCGGACAGGCAGAGCTCCTACGAGCAGTACTTC. This translates into CASSADRQSSYEQYF.

This clonotype was seen more than once but under ten times. J is TRBJ1-1 and V is TRBV20-1; no firm D call. Per germline, CDR1 DFQATT and CDR2 SNEGSKA (reference sequence). The germline V and J ends were trimmed by 8 bases and 1 base, with 17 bases remaining between them. This CDR3 spans 14 amino acids. The CDR3 nucleotides are TGCAGTCCCCCTCCCGGACGAAGGAACACTGAAGCTTTCTTT. Encoded protein: CSPPPGRRNTEAFF.

There are many counts of this clonotype. The V and J genes are TRBV10-3 and TRBJ1-1; D is possibly TRBD1 (5 bases). The CDR3 length is 16 residues. CDR1 is ENHRY, CDR2 SYGVKD, per germline. Between the trimmed V and J ends, which lost 0 bases and 2 bases, there was a span of 13 bases. CDR3 nucleotides: TGTGCCATCAGTGAGTCGAGGGGTGGGAGAAACACTGAAGCTTTCTTT. Amino acid sequence: CAISESRGGRNTEAFF.

This clonotype was seen at least ten times. This chain joins TRBV6-5 and TRBJ2-5, with 10 bases that match TRBD1. The germline CDR1 and CDR2 sequences are MNHEY and SVGAGI. V dropped 0 bases and J dropped 5; count of bases not matched to a gene: 6. The CDR3 loop spans 16 amino acids. This CDR3 is CASSYSQTGGKETQYF. The CDR3 nucleotides read TGTGCCAGCAGTTACTCTCAGACAGGGGGCAAGGAGACCCAGTACTTC.

In this sample, this clonotype turned up many times. The chain combines TRBV10-3 with TRBJ1-1; tentatively, D is TRBD1 (5 bases). CDR1 ENHRY and CDR2 SYGVKD come from the germline V gene. CDR3 size: 13 residues. V was shortened by 7 bases and J by 11 bases, with 20 bases between the two germline ends. CDR3 coding DNA: TGTGCCATCATGGGGGGGAACCCGAGTCGGGCTTTCTTT. Its protein product is CAIMGGNPSRAFF.

This clonotype was picked up many times. This chain links TRBV6-7 with TRBJ1-1; unclear D gene. TRBV6-7 is marked as an open reading frame, function uncertain. V lost 2 bases and J lost 3, with 10 bases in between. The CDR3 length is 14 residues. CDR3: CASSYGPLDTEAFF. For the CDR3, the DNA is TGTGCCAGCAGTTACGGGCCCTTGGACACTGAAGCTTTCTTT.

The V and J genes are TRBV5-4 and TRBJ2-1; 7 bases line up with TRBD2. Germline CDR1 SGHNT, CDR2 YYREEE (reference sequence). The CDR3 is 14 amino acids. V trimming: 4 bases; J trimming: 3 bases; junction bases outside the gene matches: 4. The CDR3 coding sequence is TGTGCCAGCAGCACCCGGGGGGTCTACAATGAGCAGTTCTTC. Translation gives CASSTRGVYNEQFF.

The V gene is TRBV10-3, the J gene TRBJ1-1; D not resolved. The V gene's germline CDR1 is ENHRY and CDR2 SYGVKD. The CDR3 length is 13 residues. Trimming stripped 2 bases from V and 3 bases from J, with 7 bases between. The CDR3 loop is CAISENADTEAFF. CDR3 in DNA: TGTGCCATCAGTGAGAACGCGGACACTGAAGCTTTCTTT.

This clonotype has at least ten counts. This chain uses TRBV3-1 with TRBJ1-5; D uncertain. Trimming pared 0 bases from V and 6 bases from J, leaving 12 bases between. The CDR3 is 15 residues long. Germline V gene data show CDR1 as LGHDT and CDR2 as YNNKEL (reference sequence). The CDR3 nucleotides are TGTGCCAGCAGCCAAGAGTTTGGCGGCAGTCAGCCCCAGCATTTT. Protein sequence: CASSQEFGGSQPQHF.

V is TRBV4-2 and J is TRBJ2-7, with D possibly matching TRBD2 (6 bases). Germline CDR1 and CDR2: LGHNA and YNFKEQ. V was clipped by 2 bases and J by 0 bases, with 14 bases between them. This CDR3 spans 16 amino acids. CDR3 residues: CASSQTPGALSYEQYF. CDR3 nucleotides: TGTGCCAGCAGCCAAACGCCGGGAGCGCTCTCCTACGAGCAGTACTTC.

The sample holds a few counts of this clonotype. A much larger clonotype is one base distant, so this may be a read error. The chain joins TRBV5-1 to TRBJ1-1, with 8 bases lining up with TRBD1. Per the germline V gene, CDR1 is SGHRS and CDR2 is YFSETQ. V lost 3 bases and J lost 4; bases outside the gene matches: 20. The CDR3 is made up of 19 amino acids. CDR3 in amino acids: CASSSGLAGGLGPSTEAFF. CDR3 coding DNA: TGCGCCAGCAGCTCCGGACTCGCAGGGGGCCTGGGACCGAGCACTGAAGCTTTCTTT.

This clonotype appeared many times. This chain joins TRBV7-3 and TRBJ2-2; TRBD1 aligns across 11 bases. There are 17 residues in the CDR3. Trimming cost V 5 bases and J 4 bases; bases outside gene matches: 9. Germline V lookup: CDR1 SGHTA, CDR2 FQGTGA. This CDR3 is CASSASPGQGVTGELFF. As DNA, the CDR3 is TGTGCCAGCAGCGCAAGCCCGGGACAGGGGGTCACCGGGGAGCTGTTTTTT.

This clonotype was observed many times. The J gene is TRBJ2-5, the V gene TRBV6-1; D ambiguous. The CDR3 runs 13 residues. Between the trimmed V and J ends, which lost 4 bases and 7 bases, there was a span of 13 bases. From germline, CDR1 is MNHNS and CDR2 SASEGT. CDR3 sequence (DNA): TGTGCCAGCAGTGGTGGTTGGTTCGGGACCCAGTACTTC. Amino acid sequence: CASSGGWFGTQYF.

The V call is TRBV10-3, the J call TRBJ2-1; no definite D call. CDR3 length: 17 amino acids. The V gene lost 10 bases and the J gene lost 2 bases, with 24 bases spanning the gap. The V gene's germline CDR1 is ENHRY and CDR2 SYGVKD. The DNA of the CDR3 is TGTGCCACCGCGGTCGAGCTTGCGGAAACCGCCTACAATGAGCAGTTCTTC. As protein: CATAVELAETAYNEQFF.

CDR3 sequence: CASSLARAAAFF. CDR3 DNA sequence: TGTGCCAGCAGCTTAGCTCGGGCTGCGGCTTTCTTT. This rearrangement joins TRBV7-8 to TRBJ1-1; D ambiguous. CDR1 and CDR2 from the germline V gene are SGHVS and FQNEAQ. V lost 0 bases and J lost 11, with 10 bases in between. The CDR3 has 12 residues.

This clonotype was recorded once. V usage is TRBV2 and J usage is TRBJ1-1; 12 bases fit TRBD1. The CDR3 has 18 amino acids. After removal of 6 bases from V and 7 bases from J, the junction contained 18 bases not matched to a gene. Germline V gives CDR1 SNHLY, CDR2 FYNNEI. The CDR3 DNA reads as TGTGCCAGCAGCGCCCACCGGGACAGGGGGCCGACCGGCATTGAAGCTTTCTTT. Its protein product is CASSAHRDRGPTGIEAFF.

V and J are TRBV7-2 and TRBJ1-1; 8 nucleotides match TRBD1. Per germline, CDR1 SGHTA and CDR2 FQGNSA. Trimming at V came to 5 bases and at J to 7 bases, leaving 6 bases not matched to a gene. The CDR3 extends over 13 amino acids. CDR3 nucleotides: TGTGCCAGCAGCGTCCTACAGGGGGGTGAAGCTTTCTTT. Encoded protein: CASSVLQGGEAFF. Combining the CDR3 with reference TRBV7-2 and TRBJ1-1 gives the whole variable domain GAGVSQSPSNKVTEKGKDVELRCDPISGHTALYWYRQSLGQGLEFLIYFQGNSAPDKSGLPSDRFSAERTGGSVSTLTIQRTQQEDSAVYLCASSVLQGGEAFFGQGTRLTVV.